This record looks at one T cell receptor (beta chain) sequence and its context. The antigen is not known. The data stem from a study of monozygotic twins with inflammatory bowel disease. Broader study findings: Extra variability in the repertoires of patients may have come from differing immunosuppressive treatments.

Germline CDR1 reads LGHNA; CDR2 reads YSLEER. The CDR3 length is 15 residues. TCRdb re-called the 5' RACE reads and shows each CDR3 protein once, DNA omitted. In all, the sample yields 170,000 or so distinct CDR3 sequences. Sequencing used blood. The chain uses TRBV4-3 and TRBJ2-5; TCRdb's assignment of TRBD2 cannot be checked, as there is no DNA. The sequence was obtained from a human donor with ulcerative colitis or Crohn's disease, or a healthy co-twin of an affected twin (not recorded which). The CDR3 is CASSQDLGPPETQYF.